This TCR beta chain was recorded in a study of T cell responses to AZD1222 COVID-19 vaccine. As for the study in general: Second-dose timings of about 4 or about 12 weeks were pooled.

Trimming cost V 5 bases and J 7 bases, with 9 bases left between them. Germline V lookup: CDR1 MNHEY, CDR2 SVGAGI. The CDR3 covers 11 residues. Profiled with immunoSEQ multiplex PCR; TCRdb holds only in-frame clones, not every one. The sample consists of approximately 140,000 clones, about 93% of them appearing once. The J gene is TRBJ2-7, the V gene TRBV6-5; no clear D gene. This clonotype was sampled from an adult in good health. The source material was peripheral blood, sampled on day 0 of AZD1222 vaccination. CDR3 nucleotide sequence: TGTGCCAGCAGTATGGTAGAAGAGCAGTACTTC. Protein product: CASSMVEEQYF.